This TCR beta chain was captured by sequencing in a study of T-cell memory formation after mild COVID-19. V dropped 5 bases and J dropped 0 bases, with 11 bases sitting between them. Germline V gives CDR1 DFQATT, CDR2 SNEGSKA (reference sequence). This CDR3 contains 14 residues. TCRdb independently ran MiXCR on the 5' RACE reads; one entry per CDR3 protein. This repertoire shows roughly 250,000 distinct CDR3 sequences, roughly 17% found once; its top ten account for 20% to 25%. V usage is TRBV20-1 and J usage is TRBJ1-3; D unresolved. Specimen: PBMCs or a T cell subset sorted from them (not recorded which). The origin of this receptor is a man between 18 and 29 years old who had mild COVID-19 (a few samples of this study predate the infection). Cell type and time point are not known. The CDR3, as DNA: TGCAGTGCTCCCACAGCGAGCTCTGGAAACACCATATATTTT. Its protein is CSAPTASSGNTIYF.